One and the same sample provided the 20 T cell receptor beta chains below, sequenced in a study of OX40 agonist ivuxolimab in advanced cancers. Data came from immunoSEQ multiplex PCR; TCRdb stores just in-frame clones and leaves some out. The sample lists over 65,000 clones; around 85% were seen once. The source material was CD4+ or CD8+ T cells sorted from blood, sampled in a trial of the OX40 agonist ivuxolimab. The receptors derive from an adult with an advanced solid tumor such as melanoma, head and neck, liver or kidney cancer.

CDR3 DNA: TGTGCCAGCAGTTACTCGACATCACGAGTCCACGAGCAGTACTTC. As protein: CASSYSTSRVHEQYF. This chain joins TRBV6-7 and TRBJ2-7; D ambiguous. TRBV6-7 is an ORF, and what it does is uncertain. Trimming removed 0 bases at V and 5 bases at J, with 14 bases between. The CDR3 has 15 amino acids.

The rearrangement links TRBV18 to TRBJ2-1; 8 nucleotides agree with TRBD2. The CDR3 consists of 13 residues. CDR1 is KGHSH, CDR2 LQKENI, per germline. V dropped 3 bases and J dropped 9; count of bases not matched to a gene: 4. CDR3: CASSPGLDGEQFF. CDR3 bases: TGTGCCAGCTCACCGGGACTAGATGGTGAGCAGTTCTTC.

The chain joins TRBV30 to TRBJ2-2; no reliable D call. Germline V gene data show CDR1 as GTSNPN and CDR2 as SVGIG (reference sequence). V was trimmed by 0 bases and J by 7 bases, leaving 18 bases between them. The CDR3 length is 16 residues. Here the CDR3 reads CAWSVLSSLVGGELFF. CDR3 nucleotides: TGTGCCTGGAGTGTACTCAGTTCGCTGGTCGGCGGGGAGCTGTTTTTT.

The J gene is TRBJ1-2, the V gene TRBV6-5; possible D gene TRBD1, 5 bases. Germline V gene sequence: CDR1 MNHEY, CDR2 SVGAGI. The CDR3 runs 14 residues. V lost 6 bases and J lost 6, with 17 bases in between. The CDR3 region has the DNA TGTGCCAGCAGGGACCCTGGGGGTCGGGATGGCTACACCTTC. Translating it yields CASRDPGGRDGYTF.

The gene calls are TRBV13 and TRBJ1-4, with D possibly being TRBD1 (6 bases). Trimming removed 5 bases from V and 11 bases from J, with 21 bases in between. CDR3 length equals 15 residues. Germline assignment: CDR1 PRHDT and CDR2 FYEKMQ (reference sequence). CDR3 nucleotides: TGTGCCAGCAGCCCCCGAACAAGGGACATTTCGAAACTGTTTTTT. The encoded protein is CASSPRTRDISKLFF.

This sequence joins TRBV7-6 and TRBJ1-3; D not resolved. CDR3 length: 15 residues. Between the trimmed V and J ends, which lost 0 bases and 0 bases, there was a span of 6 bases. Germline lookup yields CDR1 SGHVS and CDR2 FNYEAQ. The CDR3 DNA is TGTGCCAGCAGCTTAGCGGCTACCTCTGGAAACACCATATATTTT. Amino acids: CASSLAATSGNTIYF. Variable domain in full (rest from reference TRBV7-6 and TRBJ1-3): GAGVSQSPRYKVTKRGQDVALRCDPISGHVSLYWYRQALGQGPEFLTYFNYEAQQDKSGLPNDRFSAERPEGSISTLTIQRTEQRDSAMYRCASSLAATSGNTIYFGEGSWLTVV.

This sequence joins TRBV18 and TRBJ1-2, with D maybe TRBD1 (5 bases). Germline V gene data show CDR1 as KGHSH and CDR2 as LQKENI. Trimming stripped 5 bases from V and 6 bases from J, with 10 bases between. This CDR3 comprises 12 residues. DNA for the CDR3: TGTGCCAGCTCATCCCAGGGAGATGGCTACACCTTC. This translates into CASSSQGDGYTF.

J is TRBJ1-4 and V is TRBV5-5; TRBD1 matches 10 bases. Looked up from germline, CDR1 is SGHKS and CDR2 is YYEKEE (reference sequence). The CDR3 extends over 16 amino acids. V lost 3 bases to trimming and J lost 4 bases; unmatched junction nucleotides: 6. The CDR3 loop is CASSSDRGLGNEKLFF. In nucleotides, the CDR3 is TGTGCCAGCAGCTCAGACAGGGGGCTTGGTAATGAAAAACTGTTTTTT.

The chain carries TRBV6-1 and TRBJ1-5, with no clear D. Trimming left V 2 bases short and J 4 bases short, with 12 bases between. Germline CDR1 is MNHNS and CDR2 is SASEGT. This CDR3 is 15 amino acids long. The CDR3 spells CASSESVRGNQPQHF. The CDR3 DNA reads TGTGCCAGCAGTGAAAGCGTGCGAGGAAATCAGCCCCAGCATTTT.

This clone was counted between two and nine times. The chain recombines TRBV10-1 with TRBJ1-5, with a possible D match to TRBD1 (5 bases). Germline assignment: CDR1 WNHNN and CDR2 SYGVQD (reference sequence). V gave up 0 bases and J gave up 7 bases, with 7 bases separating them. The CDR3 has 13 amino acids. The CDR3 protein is CASSESGVQPQHF. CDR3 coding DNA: TGCGCCAGCAGTGAGTCGGGGGTCCAGCCCCAGCATTTT.

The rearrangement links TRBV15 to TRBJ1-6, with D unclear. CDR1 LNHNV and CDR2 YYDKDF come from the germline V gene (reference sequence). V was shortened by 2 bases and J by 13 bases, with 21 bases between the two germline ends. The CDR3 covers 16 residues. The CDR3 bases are TGTGCCACCAGCAGACGACGCGGTACCAATCTCATCCCCCTCCACTTT. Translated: CATSRRRGTNLIPLHF.

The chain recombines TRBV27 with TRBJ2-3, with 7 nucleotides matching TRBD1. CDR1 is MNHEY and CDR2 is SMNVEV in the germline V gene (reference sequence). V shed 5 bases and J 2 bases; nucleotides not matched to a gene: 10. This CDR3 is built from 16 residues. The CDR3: CASSPYRGRTTDTQYF. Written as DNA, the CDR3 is TGTGCCAGCAGTCCGTACAGGGGTCGAACCACAGATACGCAGTATTTT.

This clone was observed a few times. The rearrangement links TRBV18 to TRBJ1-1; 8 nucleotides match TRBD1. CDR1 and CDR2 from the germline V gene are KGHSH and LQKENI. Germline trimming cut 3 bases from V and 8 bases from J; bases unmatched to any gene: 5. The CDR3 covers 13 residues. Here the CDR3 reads CASSPTGDQEAFF. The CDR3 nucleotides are TGTGCCAGCTCACCGACAGGGGATCAGGAAGCTTTCTTT.

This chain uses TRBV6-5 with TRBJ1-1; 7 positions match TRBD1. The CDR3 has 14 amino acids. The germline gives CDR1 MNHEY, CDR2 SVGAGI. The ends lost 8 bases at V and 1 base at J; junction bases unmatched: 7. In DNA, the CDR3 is TGTGCCAGCGGGACTACAGGGGAGAACACTGAAGCTTTCTTT. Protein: CASGTTGENTEAFF.

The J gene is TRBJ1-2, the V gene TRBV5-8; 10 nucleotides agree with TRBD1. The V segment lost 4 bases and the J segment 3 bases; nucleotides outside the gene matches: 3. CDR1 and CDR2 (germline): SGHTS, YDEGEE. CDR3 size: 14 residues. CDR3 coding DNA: TGTGCCAGCAGCGCCGGGACAGGGGACTATGGCTACACCTTC. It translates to CASSAGTGDYGYTF.

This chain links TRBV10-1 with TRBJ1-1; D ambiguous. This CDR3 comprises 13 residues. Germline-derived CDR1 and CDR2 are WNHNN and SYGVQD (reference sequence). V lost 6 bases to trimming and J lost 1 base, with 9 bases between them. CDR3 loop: CASSSGRNTEAFF. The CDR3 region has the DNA TGCGCCAGCAGCTCGGGTCGGAACACTGAAGCTTTCTTT.

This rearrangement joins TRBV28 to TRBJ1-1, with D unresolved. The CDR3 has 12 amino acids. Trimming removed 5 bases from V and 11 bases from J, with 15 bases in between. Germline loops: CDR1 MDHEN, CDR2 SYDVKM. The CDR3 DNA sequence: TGTGCCAGCAGTCTCGGCCATGGGGAGGCTTTCTTT. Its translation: CASSLGHGEAFF.

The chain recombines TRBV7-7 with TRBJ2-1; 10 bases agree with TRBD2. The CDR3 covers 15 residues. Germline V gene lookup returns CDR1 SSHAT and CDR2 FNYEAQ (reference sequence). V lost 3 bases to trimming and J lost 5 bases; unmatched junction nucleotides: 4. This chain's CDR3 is CASSFGLAANNEQFF. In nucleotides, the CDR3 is TGTGCCAGCAGCTTTGGACTAGCGGCTAACAATGAGCAGTTCTTC.

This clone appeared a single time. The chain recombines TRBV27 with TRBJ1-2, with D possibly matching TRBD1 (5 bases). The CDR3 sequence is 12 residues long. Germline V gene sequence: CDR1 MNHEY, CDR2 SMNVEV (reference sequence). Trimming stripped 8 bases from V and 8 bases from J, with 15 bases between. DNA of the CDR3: TGTGCCAGCGGGGACGCTCTGTGGGGCTACACCTTC. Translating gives CASGDALWGYTF.

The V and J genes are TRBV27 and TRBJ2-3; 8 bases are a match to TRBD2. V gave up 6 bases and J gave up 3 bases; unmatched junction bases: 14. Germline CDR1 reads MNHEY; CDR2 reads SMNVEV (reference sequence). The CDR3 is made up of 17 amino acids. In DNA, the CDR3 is TGTGCCAGCAGCTTTCGCGACGGGAGGGCCGTAACAGATACGCAGTATTTT. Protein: CASSFRDGRAVTDTQYF.